What follows is one T cell receptor beta chain and its context. This record comes from a study of blood T cell repertoires in COVID-19. In the study overall: The study drew acute and convalescent COVID-19 samples from the United States, Italy and Spain. PBMCs, B-cell-depleted T cells, or T cells were the source of the cDNA or gDNA that made up the material.

The ends were cut back, 0 bases at V and 0 bases at J, with 7 bases in the middle. In germline, CDR1 is MNHEY, CDR2 SMNVEV (reference sequence). This CDR3 is built from 15 residues. Per the authors' pipeline: Reference gene primer amplification gave estimated nucleated cell counts. TCRdb's copy holds only in-frame clones and misses some; the assay was immunoSEQ multiplex PCR. The V and J calls and clone size were taken over from that table, and D and trimming were inferred from the DNA. The sample holds 130,000 to 150,000 clones, roughly 90% seen once. V gene TRBV27 combines with J gene TRBJ2-3; a possible D gene is TRBD1 (5 bases). The source material was peripheral blood. This clonotype was obtained from a man in his fifties or sixties with active or convalescent COVID-19. The CDR3 loop reads CASSLSRASTDTQYF. The CDR3 nucleotides read TGTGCCAGCAGTTTATCCAGGGCCAGCACAGATACGCAGTATTTT.